The T cell receptor (beta chain) described here comes from a study of Tregs in tolerant kidney transplant recipients. Repertoires were generated with immunoSEQ multiplex PCR, while TCRdb's copy carries only in-frame clones and drops some. Here the sample table reports thousands of clones. This CDR3 has 14 amino acids. The ends lost 4 bases at V and 4 bases at J; junction bases unmatched: 7. Germline V lookup: CDR1 GTSNPN, CDR2 SVGIG (reference sequence). Regarding this clone: The CDR3 extends 3 residues past the end of the read, so its final part is completed from the germline J gene.

Mixed chimerism was transient after nonmyeloablative marrow transplants from related graft donors. The specimen comprised CD8+ T cells from blood (PBMCs), sampled 12 months after the transplant. V gene TRBV30 combines with J gene TRBJ2-7; 10 nucleotides align to TRBD1. The clonotype comes from a human patient who received a combined kidney and bone marrow transplant. A share of the T cells may be of graft donor origin. The CDR3 bases that were read are TGTGCCTGGACCTTGACAGGGGGCAAATACGAG. The encoded protein is CAWTLTGGKYE. The whole CDR3 region reads CAWTLTGGKYEQYF.